The 27 T cell receptor beta chains below come from one sample, sequenced in a study of a mutant IDH1 vaccine in newly diagnosed glioma. Their cognate antigens are unknown. The time point denotes: week 23, last vaccination. A 20-mer mutant IDH1 peptide at 300 ug was injected subcutaneously with topical imiquimod. Clones were sequenced by immunoSEQ multiplex PCR, and TCRdb holds only the in-frame ones, with some missing. The data contain about 29,000 clones, 65% to 85% of them singletons. Sequenced here: PBMCs, sampled from a glioma patient whose treatment included an IDH1 peptide vaccine. The receptors shown here come from a woman between 18 and 30 years old with glioma.

The chain employs TRBV27 and TRBJ2-7; D remains unclear. Trimming stripped 0 bases from V and 5 bases from J, with 14 bases between. The CDR3 has 15 residues. The germline gives CDR1 MNHEY, CDR2 SMNVEV (reference sequence). The CDR3 loop reads CASSLSVWVGNEQYF. The CDR3 DNA follows: TGTGCCAGCAGTTTATCGGTCTGGGTAGGGAACGAGCAGTACTTC.

The genes are TRBV6-5 and TRBJ2-1; TRBD2 matches at 12 bases. V lost 2 bases, J lost 10 bases, and 9 bases stayed unmatched. This CDR3 has 16 amino acids. Germline V gene sequence: CDR1 MNHEY, CDR2 SVGAGI. The CDR3 loop reads CASSYMASGGAGEQFF. CDR3 DNA sequence: TGTGCCAGCAGTTACATGGCTAGCGGGGGGGCGGGGGAGCAGTTCTTC.

The rearrangement links TRBV29-1 to TRBJ1-2; perhaps TRBD1 as D (6 bases). This CDR3 is built from 13 residues. Germline V lookup: CDR1 SQVTM, CDR2 ANQGSEA. Deletions cut 1 base from V and 4 bases from J, with 10 bases between. The CDR3 DNA sequence: TGCAGCGTTGAAGCAGGGGCTGGCTATGGCTACACCTTC. Protein sequence: CSVEAGAGYGYTF.

The chain combines TRBV2 with TRBJ2-5, with 8 positions matching TRBD2. This CDR3 contains 15 residues. CDR1 and CDR2 (germline): SNHLY, FYNNEI. J gave up 4 bases and V 2 bases, and 6 bases lay outside the gene matches. The CDR3 DNA reads TGTGCCAGCAGTGAACGGGGCGGGGGGTTAGAGACCCAGTACTTC. This gives the protein CASSERGGGLETQYF.

The chain recombines TRBV29-1 with TRBJ2-4; the D call may be TRBD1 or TRBD2 (5 bases each). In germline, CDR1 is SQVTM, CDR2 ANQGSEA. V lost 4 bases and J 5 bases, leaving 15 bases between the germline ends. The CDR3 has 14 amino acids. The CDR3 reads CSVGGGLGENIQYF. CDR3 nucleotides: TGCAGCGTTGGGGGTGGGTTGGGGGAAAACATTCAGTACTTC. Combining the CDR3 with reference TRBV29-1 and TRBJ2-4 gives the whole variable domain SAVISQKPSRDICQRGTSLTIQCQVDSQVTMMFWYRQQPGQSLTLIATANQGSEATYESGFVIDKFPISRPNLTFSTLTVSNMSPEDSSIYLCSVGGGLGENIQYFGAGTRLSVL.

The genes are TRBV4-1 and TRBJ2-7; TRBD1 matches at 8 bases. Germline V gene data show CDR1 as MGHRA and CDR2 as YSYEKL. Losses at the gene ends were 1 base for V and 3 bases for J; bases not matched to a gene: 5. This CDR3 spans 15 amino acids. The CDR3 spells CASSQAGTGNYEQYF. DNA for the CDR3: TGCGCCAGCAGCCAAGCCGGGACAGGTAACTACGAGCAGTACTTC.

This clone occurred a few times. The chain uses TRBV27 and TRBJ1-1; no clear D. The V gene lost 3 bases and the J gene lost 5 bases, with 7 bases spanning the gap. The length of the CDR3 is 12 residues. Germline CDR1 reads MNHEY; CDR2 reads SMNVEV (reference sequence). Here the CDR3 reads CASSFSGTEAFF. As DNA, the CDR3 is TGTGCCAGCAGTTTCTCGGGGACTGAAGCTTTCTTT.

The chain joins TRBV12-5 to TRBJ2-3, with 10 bases identical to TRBD1. The CDR3 has 16 amino acids. Germline V gives CDR1 LGHNT, CDR2 FRNRAP. The trim removed 4 bases at V and 0 bases at J, leaving 4 bases unmatched. The CDR3 nucleotides read TGTGCTAGTGGTTCCGGACAGGGGGGTAGCACAGATACGCAGTATTTT. Translating gives CASGSGQGGSTDTQYF.

This clone has more than one count but fewer than ten. V is TRBV19 and J is TRBJ1-5, with D possibly TRBD1 on 6 matching bases. The CDR3 runs 15 residues. Germline CDR1 LNHDA, CDR2 SQIVND (reference sequence). Trimming stripped 4 bases from V and 3 bases from J, with 13 bases between. The CDR3 DNA is TGTGCCAGTAGTAGGTCCGGGACACCCAATCAGCCCCAGCATTTT. It codes for CASSRSGTPNQPQHF. Based on the CDR3 plus reference TRBV19 and TRBJ1-5, the full variable domain is DGGITQSPKYLFRKEGQNVTLSCEQNLNHDAMYWYRQDPGQGLRLIYYSQIVNDFQKGDIAEGYSVSREKKESFPLTVTSAQKNPTAFYLCASSRSGTPNQPQHFGDGTRLSIL.

The chain recombines TRBV11-3 with TRBJ2-7; tentative D call: TRBD2 (6 bases). Trimming pared 4 bases from V and 2 bases from J, leaving 12 bases between. Germline CDR1 and CDR2: SGHNT and YENEEA. The CDR3 sequence is 14 residues long. The CDR3 spells CASSSDGSAYEQYF. In DNA form, the CDR3 reads TGTGCCAGCAGCTCGGACGGGAGTGCCTACGAGCAGTACTTC.

This clone was picked up a small number of times. The chain is built from TRBV6-5 and TRBJ1-5; D perhaps matches TRBD1 (5 bases). The V end was cut by 3 bases, the J end by 0 bases, with 9 bases between. The CDR3 covers 15 residues. Germline lookup yields CDR1 MNHEY and CDR2 SVGAGI. The CDR3 reads CASSYSGLSNQPQHF. CDR3 sequence (DNA): TGTGCCAGCAGTTATTCAGGGCTTAGCAATCAGCCCCAGCATTTT.

There are a few counts of this clone. This chain uses TRBV12-5 with TRBJ1-2, with D possibly being TRBD1 (6 bases). V was shortened by 0 bases and J by 5 bases, with 10 bases between the two germline ends. The CDR3 sequence is 14 residues long. Germline-derived CDR1 and CDR2 are LGHNT and FRNRAP. The CDR3 loop is CASGLVGQTYGYTF. The CDR3 DNA sequence: TGTGCTAGTGGTTTGGTAGGACAGACTTATGGCTACACCTTC.

V gene TRBV19 combines with J gene TRBJ2-3, with D unclear. V shed 1 base and J shed 7 bases, with 6 bases lying between them. Germline lookup yields CDR1 LNHDA and CDR2 SQIVND (reference sequence). This CDR3 has 12 residues. CDR3 in DNA: TGTGCCAGTAGTATAGGGGGAAATACGCAGTATTTT. Translation gives CASSIGGNTQYF.

This clone was observed once. This chain uses TRBV20-1 with TRBJ2-3, with D unclear. Trimming pared 6 bases from V and 2 bases from J, leaving 3 bases between. This CDR3 region has 10 residues. Germline V CDR1 and CDR2: DFQATT, SNEGSKA (reference sequence). The CDR3 spells CSAHTDTQYF. In DNA, the CDR3 is TGCAGTGCACACACAGATACGCAGTATTTT.

V gene TRBV10-3 combines with J gene TRBJ2-7; 9 bases align to TRBD1. With 3 bases clipped from V and 2 bases from J, the junction kept 2 bases outside the gene matches. CDR1 is ENHRY, CDR2 SYGVKD, per germline. The CDR3 length is 14 residues. The CDR3 region has the DNA TGTGCCATCAGTGATGGGACAGGGACCTACGAGCAGTACTTC. Translating gives CAISDGTGTYEQYF.

The J gene is TRBJ1-1, the V gene TRBV15; D perhaps matches TRBD1 (5 bases). This CDR3 region has 14 residues. Germline CDR1 reads LNHNV; CDR2 reads YYDKDF (reference sequence). Trimming stripped 5 bases from V and 6 bases from J, with 16 bases between. This CDR3 is CATSYGGGFAEAFF. In DNA form, the CDR3 reads TGTGCCACCAGCTACGGGGGTGGTTTCGCTGAAGCTTTCTTT.

J is TRBJ1-2 and V is TRBV4-1; 7 positions match TRBD1. There are 15 residues in the CDR3. Trimming at V came to 3 bases and at J to 3 bases, leaving 7 bases not matched to a gene. CDR1 and CDR2 (germline): MGHRA, YSYEKL. CDR3 coding DNA: TGCGCCAGCAGCCAGCTGGGACAGCTAGACTATGGCTACACCTTC. Residues: CASSQLGQLDYGYTF.

The chain is built from TRBV7-9 and TRBJ2-1; the D gene is possibly TRBD1 (5 bases). CDR1 and CDR2 from the germline V gene are SEHNR and FQNEAQ (reference sequence). The CDR3 has 14 amino acids. The V gene lost 4 bases and the J gene lost 7 bases, with 14 bases spanning the gap. CDR3 in DNA: TGTGCCAGCAGCTCAGCGCAGGGTGGGAATGAGCAGTTCTTC. Translating it yields CASSSAQGGNEQFF.

This rearrangement joins TRBV7-8 to TRBJ2-7, with TRBD2 matching 9 bases. The trim removed 1 base at V and 5 bases at J, leaving 9 bases unmatched. Germline V lookup: CDR1 SGHVS, CDR2 FQNEAQ. The CDR3 contains 16 residues. CDR3 bases: TGTGCCAGCAGCTTAGTTGGGCTAGCGGGGTTGAACGAGCAGTACTTC. Residues: CASSLVGLAGLNEQYF.

The CDR3 loop is CASSPSGTPDYGYTF. Written as DNA, the CDR3 is TGTGCCAGTAGTCCCTCCGGGACTCCAGACTATGGCTACACCTTC. The chain carries TRBV19 and TRBJ1-2; D possibly corresponds to TRBD1 (5 bases). V was cut by 5 bases and J by 3 bases, with 16 bases left in between. The CDR3 has 15 amino acids. Germline CDR1 is LNHDA and CDR2 is SQIVND (reference sequence).

The chain combines TRBV28 with TRBJ2-7; 8 nucleotides match TRBD1. CDR1 MDHEN and CDR2 SYDVKM come from the germline V gene. This CDR3 has 13 residues. V gave up 8 bases and J gave up 3 bases; unmatched junction bases: 6. In nucleotides, the CDR3 is TGTGCCAGCCAGACAGGGGCTATCTACGAGCAGTACTTC. Amino acid sequence: CASQTGAIYEQYF.

The chain combines TRBV7-6 with TRBJ2-1; TRBD1 agrees at 11 bases. J was trimmed by 7 bases and V by 5 bases; bases with no gene match: 7. The CDR3 loop spans 15 amino acids. The germline CDR1 and CDR2 sequences are SGHVS and FNYEAQ. This CDR3 is CASSQGQGAGNEQFF. CDR3 coding DNA: TGTGCCAGCAGCCAAGGACAGGGGGCAGGGAATGAGCAGTTCTTC.

The chain is built from TRBV27 and TRBJ2-6, with unresolved D. V was clipped by 6 bases and J by 2 bases, with 11 bases between them. CDR1 and CDR2 (germline): MNHEY, SMNVEV (reference sequence). The CDR3 sequence is 15 residues long. The CDR3, as DNA: TGTGCCAGCAGGACGGGCATTACTGGGGCCAACGTCCTGACTTTC. It specifies CASRTGITGANVLTF.

This clone was seen only a few times. The chain joins TRBV5-1 to TRBJ1-6; D is perhaps TRBD1 (6 bases). The CDR3 contains 14 residues. CDR1 and CDR2 (germline): SGHRS, YFSETQ. The V gene lost 0 bases and the J gene lost 10 bases, with 11 bases spanning the gap. In nucleotides, the CDR3 is TGCGCCAGCAGCTTGGAACAGGGCGCCTCACCCCTCCACTTT. Translated, it gives CASSLEQGASPLHF.

The rearrangement joins TRBV27 to TRBJ2-3; 9 bases are shared with TRBD2. With V trimmed by 0 bases and J by 1 base, 2 bases remained unmatched. The CDR3 length is 16 residues. Germline V gene lookup returns CDR1 MNHEY and CDR2 SMNVEV (reference sequence). The CDR3 DNA is TGTGCCAGCAGTTTATCTTTAGCGGGGGGCACAGATACGCAGTATTTT. It is translated as CASSLSLAGGTDTQYF.

The rearrangement links TRBV15 to TRBJ1-4, with D possibly matching TRBD1 (5 bases). The CDR3 has 17 residues. V lost 0 bases and J lost 6, with 17 bases in between. Looked up from germline, CDR1 is LNHNV and CDR2 is YYDKDF (reference sequence). As DNA, the CDR3 is TGTGCCACCAGCAGAGATCTGCCTAGGGACGGAGATGAAAAACTGTTTTTT. It specifies CATSRDLPRDGDEKLFF.

This clone was seen just once. The rearrangement joins TRBV7-6 to TRBJ2-5; D ambiguous. Trimming removed 4 bases at V and 5 bases at J, with 11 bases between. Germline V lookup: CDR1 SGHVS, CDR2 FNYEAQ. The CDR3 loop spans 13 amino acids. CDR3: CASSSFRLETQYF. CDR3 bases: TGTGCCAGCAGCTCCTTTCGGCTGGAGACCCAGTACTTC.